The 21 T cell receptor beta chains presented below share a single source sample, sequenced in a study of control samples from healthy donors and cancer patients. Here immunoSEQ multiplex PCR was the method, and the copy in TCRdb shows in-frame clones only, minus some. The table lists approximately 82,000 clones, more than 75% of them singletons. The sample comprised blood. The receptors were gathered from a man between 50 and 59 years old in good health.

The chain combines TRBV27 with TRBJ1-1; D unclear. In germline, CDR1 is MNHEY, CDR2 SMNVEV (reference sequence). This CDR3 has 14 residues. V lost 6 bases, J lost 2 bases, and 13 bases lay in between. The CDR3 is CASSPRRDNTEAFF. The CDR3 DNA sequence: TGTGCCAGCAGCCCGAGGAGAGACAACACTGAAGCTTTCTTT.

The V gene is TRBV7-9, the J gene TRBJ2-7; D is uncertain. Between the trimmed V and J ends, which lost 1 base and 5 bases, there was a span of 12 bases. The CDR3 is made up of 14 amino acids. CDR1 SEHNR and CDR2 FQNEAQ come from the germline V gene (reference sequence). The CDR3, as DNA: TGTGCCAGCAGCTTAGATGGGTTGAGTCACGAGCAGTACTTC. It translates to CASSLDGLSHEQYF. The whole variable domain, remainder taken from reference TRBV7-9 and TRBJ2-7, is DTGVSQNPRHKITKRGQNVTFRCDPISEHNRLYWYRQTLGQGPEFLTYFQNEAQLEKSRLLSDRFSAERPKGSFSTLEIQRTEQGDSAMYLCASSLDGLSHEQYFGPGTRLTVT.

The V call is TRBV4-1, the J call TRBJ2-3, with 8 bases fitting TRBD2. This CDR3 spans 16 amino acids. With V trimmed by 2 bases and J by 2 bases, 6 bases remained unmatched. CDR1 is MGHRA, CDR2 YSYEKL, per germline. CDR3 sequence (DNA): TGCGCCAGCAGCCAAACCGGGGGGGCCTACACAGATACGCAGTATTTT. It encodes CASSQTGGAYTDTQYF.

The V gene is TRBV9, the J gene TRBJ1-2; 9 nucleotides line up with TRBD1. The V gene's germline CDR1 is SGDLS and CDR2 YYNGEE. Trimming removed 3 bases from V and 4 bases from J; junction bases left unmatched: 16. The CDR3 contains 18 residues. CDR3 DNA: TGTGCCAGCAGCGAGTCCCCTCGTACGGGACAGGGTATCTATGGCTACACCTTC. It yields the protein CASSESPRTGQGIYGYTF.

This chain links TRBV6-5 with TRBJ1-4; TRBD1 might be the D (5 bases). V was cut by 2 bases and J by 5 bases, with 12 bases left in between. This CDR3 contains 15 residues. Germline values: CDR1 MNHEY, CDR2 SVGAGI. The CDR3 sequence: CASSYRGTINEKLFF. As DNA, the CDR3 is TGTGCCAGCAGTTACCGCGGGACGATCAATGAAAAACTGTTTTTT.

The CDR3: CASSWDRGGDTQYF. DNA of the CDR3: TGTGCCAGCAGCTGGGACAGGGGGGGAGATACGCAGTATTTT. The chain is built from TRBV7-9 and TRBJ2-3, with 11 bases aligning to TRBD1. This CDR3 has 14 residues. CDR1 is SEHNR, CDR2 FQNEAQ, per germline (reference sequence). V was pared by 4 bases and J by 5 bases, with 2 bases of the junction left unmatched.

The chain recombines TRBV7-8 with TRBJ2-1; 9 positions match TRBD1. Trimming cost V 5 bases and J 1 base; bases outside gene matches: 6. The germline gives CDR1 SGHVS, CDR2 FQNEAQ. This CDR3 has 16 amino acids. This CDR3 reads CASSPSGTGSYNEQFF. CDR3 nucleotides: TGTGCCAGCAGCCCATCCGGGACAGGGTCCTACAATGAGCAGTTCTTC.

There are a few counts of this clone. The chain recombines TRBV30 with TRBJ1-5, with a tentative D call TRBD1 (6 bases). CDR3 size: 13 residues. The ends were cut back, 7 bases at V and 0 bases at J, with 10 bases in the middle. Germline-derived CDR1 and CDR2 are GTSNPN and SVGIG (reference sequence). CDR3 nucleotides: TGTGCCTATTCGACAGGTAGCAATCAGCCCCAGCATTTT. It yields the protein CAYSTGSNQPQHF.

The chain employs TRBV27 and TRBJ2-7; D perhaps matches TRBD1 (6 bases). Germline values: CDR1 MNHEY, CDR2 SMNVEV (reference sequence). CDR3 size: 13 residues. Trimming took 2 bases from V and 6 from J, leaving 11 bases between them. CDR3 DNA: TGTGCCAGCAGTTTAAACAGGGCCGGCGAGCAGTACGTC. Its protein is CASSLNRAGEQYV.

The chain employs TRBV5-5 and TRBJ1-5, with 12 bases identical to TRBD1. In germline, CDR1 is SGHKS, CDR2 YYEKEE (reference sequence). The V gene end was trimmed by 0 bases and the J gene end by 5 bases; junction bases not matched to a gene: 9. The CDR3 is made up of 18 amino acids. The CDR3 loop is CASSLATGQGATHQPQHF. Here the CDR3 DNA reads TGTGCCAGCAGCTTGGCCACGGGACAGGGGGCGACTCATCAGCCCCAGCATTTT.

The gene calls are TRBV3-1 (or the pseudogene TRBV3-2) and TRBJ1-2, with 11 bases matching TRBD1. The CDR3 sequence is 16 residues long. V trimming: 2 bases; J trimming: 8 bases; junction bases outside the gene matches: 10. The germline gives CDR1 LGHDT, CDR2 YNNKEL (reference sequence). The DNA for the CDR3 is TGTGCCAGCAGCCAACTATGGGACAGGGGGTTCTACGGCTACACCTTC. Translated, it gives CASSQLWDRGFYGYTF.

The chain recombines TRBV2 with TRBJ2-1; a weak D match, TRBD2 (6 bases). Germline V lookup: CDR1 SNHLY, CDR2 FYNNEI. The CDR3 is 14 amino acids. The V and J ends lost 8 bases and 6 bases respectively, with 17 bases between them. Here the CDR3 reads CASVSGTRFNEQFF. CDR3 bases: TGTGCCAGCGTCTCCGGGACTCGCTTCAATGAGCAGTTCTTC.

The V call is TRBV28, the J call TRBJ1-2, with a tentative D call TRBD1 (6 bases). CDR3 length: 15 residues. Germline values: CDR1 MDHEN, CDR2 SYDVKM. Trimming shortened V by 4 bases and J by 4 bases, and 16 bases separated the two germline ends. This chain's CDR3 is CASSSPRGGSYGYTF. The CDR3 DNA is TGTGCCAGCAGTTCCCCCCGGGGGGGCAGCTATGGCTACACCTTC.

V gene TRBV6-2 or TRBV6-3 combines with J gene TRBJ1-2; 7 bases map to TRBD1. Germline CDR1 and CDR2: MNHEY and SVGEGT. The CDR3 length is 13 residues. J was trimmed by 6 bases and V by 5 bases; bases with no gene match: 6. The CDR3 loop is CASSQRQGHGYTF. The CDR3 bases are TGTGCCAGCAGTCAACGACAGGGTCATGGCTACACCTTC.

This rearrangement joins TRBV11-1 to TRBJ2-3, with D perhaps TRBD2 (5 bases). Germline CDR1 is SGHAT and CDR2 is FQDESV (reference sequence). CDR3 length: 14 amino acids. Trimming pared 2 bases from V and 4 bases from J, leaving 10 bases between. The CDR3 DNA reads as TGTGCCAGCAGCTTAATGGCGGGCCCAGATACGCAGTATTTT. Translation: CASSLMAGPDTQYF.

The chain combines TRBV24-1 with TRBJ2-5; maybe TRBD2 (7 bases). The V gene's germline CDR1 is KGHDR and CDR2 SFDVKD. The CDR3 contains 16 residues. The ends were cut back, 3 bases at V and 2 bases at J, with 15 bases in the middle. The CDR3 nucleotides are TGTGCCACCAGTGATCCGAGCAGGGGAGGGCAAGAGACCCAGTACTTC. Amino acids: CATSDPSRGGQETQYF.

This chain joins TRBV3-1 (or the pseudogene TRBV3-2) and TRBJ2-7, with D possibly being TRBD1 or TRBD2 (5 bases each). CDR1 and CDR2 (germline): LGHDT, YNNKEL (reference sequence). The CDR3 runs 15 residues. V dropped 4 bases and J dropped 3 bases, with 16 bases sitting between them. CDR3 DNA: TGTGCCAGCAGCCCTCCAGGGAGCGGTAGCTACGAGCAGTACTTC. Protein sequence: CASSPPGSGSYEQYF.

This chain connects TRBV28 to TRBJ1-2; the D is unclear. The germline CDR1 and CDR2 sequences are MDHEN and SYDVKM. This CDR3 region has 14 residues. V gave up 5 bases and J gave up 1 base, with 11 bases separating them. The CDR3 bases are TGTGCCAGCAGTCCATCGTGGGTTAACTATGGCTACACCTTC. Translating gives CASSPSWVNYGYTF.

The chain carries TRBV11-1 and TRBJ1-2, with unresolved D. Germline V lookup: CDR1 SGHAT, CDR2 FQDESV (reference sequence). V dropped 3 bases and J dropped 2 bases, with 10 bases sitting between them. The CDR3 has 14 amino acids. The CDR3 sequence is CASSFLSGNYGYTF. The CDR3 nucleotides are TGTGCCAGCAGCTTTCTCAGCGGGAACTATGGCTACACCTTC.

J is TRBJ1-2 and V is TRBV28; the match to TRBD1 covers 7 bases. From germline, CDR1 is MDHEN and CDR2 SYDVKM. J gave up 1 base and V 4 bases, and 6 bases lay outside the gene matches. This CDR3 is 15 amino acids long. The DNA for the CDR3 is TGTGCCAGCAGTTCACGCAGGGGGGGTAACTATGGCTACACCTTC. Protein: CASSSRRGGNYGYTF.

V usage is TRBV4-1 and J usage is TRBJ1-3, with D uncertain. This CDR3 comprises 15 residues. CDR1 and CDR2 (germline): MGHRA, YSYEKL. V shed 1 base and J shed 1 base, with 8 bases lying between them. The CDR3 DNA follows: TGCGCCAGCAGCCAAGGGGATCCTTCTGGAAACACCATATATTTT. Translating gives CASSQGDPSGNTIYF.